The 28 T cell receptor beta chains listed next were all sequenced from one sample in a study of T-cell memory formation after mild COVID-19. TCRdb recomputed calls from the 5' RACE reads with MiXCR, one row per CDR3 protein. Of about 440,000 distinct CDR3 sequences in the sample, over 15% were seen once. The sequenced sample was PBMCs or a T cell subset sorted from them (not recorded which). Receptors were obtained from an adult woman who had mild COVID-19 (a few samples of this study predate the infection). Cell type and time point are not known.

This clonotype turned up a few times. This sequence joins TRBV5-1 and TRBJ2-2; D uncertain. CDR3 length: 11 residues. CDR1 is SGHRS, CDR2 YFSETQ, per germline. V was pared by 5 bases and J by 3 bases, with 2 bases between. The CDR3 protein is CASRDTGELFF. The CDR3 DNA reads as TGCGCCAGCAGGGACACCGGGGAGCTGTTTTTT.

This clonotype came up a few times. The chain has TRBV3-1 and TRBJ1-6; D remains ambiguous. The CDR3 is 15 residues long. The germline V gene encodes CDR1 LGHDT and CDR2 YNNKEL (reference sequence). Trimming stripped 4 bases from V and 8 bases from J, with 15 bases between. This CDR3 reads CASSPWTRRDSPLHF. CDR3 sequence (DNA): TGTGCCAGCAGCCCCTGGACCCGGAGGGATTCACCCCTCCACTTT.

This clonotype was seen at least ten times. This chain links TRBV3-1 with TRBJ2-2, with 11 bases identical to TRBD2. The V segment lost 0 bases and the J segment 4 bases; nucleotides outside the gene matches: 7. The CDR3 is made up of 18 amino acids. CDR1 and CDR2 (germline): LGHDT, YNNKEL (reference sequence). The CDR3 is CASSQEAIAGGITGELFF. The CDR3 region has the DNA TGTGCCAGCAGCCAAGAGGCGATAGCGGGGGGGATCACCGGGGAGCTGTTTTTT.

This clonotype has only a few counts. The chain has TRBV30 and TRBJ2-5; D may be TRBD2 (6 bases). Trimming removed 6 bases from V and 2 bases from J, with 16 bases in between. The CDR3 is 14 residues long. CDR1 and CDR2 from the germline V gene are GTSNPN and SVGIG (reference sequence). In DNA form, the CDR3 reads TGTGCCTGTGAGGGTAGCGGACTACAAGAGACCCAGTACTTC. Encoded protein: CACEGSGLQETQYF.

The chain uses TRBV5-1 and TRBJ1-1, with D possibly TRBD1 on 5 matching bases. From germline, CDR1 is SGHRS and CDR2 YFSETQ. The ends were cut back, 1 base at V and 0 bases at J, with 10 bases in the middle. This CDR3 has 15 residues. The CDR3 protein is CASSLTTGLNTEAFF. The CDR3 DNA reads TGCGCCAGCAGCTTGACCACAGGTCTGAACACTGAAGCTTTCTTT. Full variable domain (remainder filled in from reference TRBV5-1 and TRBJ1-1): KAGVTQTPRYLIKTRGQQVTLSCSPISGHRSVSWYQQTPGQGLQFLFEYFSETQRNKGNFPGRFSGRQFSNSRSEMNVSTLELGDSALYLCASSLTTGLNTEAFFGQGTRLTVV.

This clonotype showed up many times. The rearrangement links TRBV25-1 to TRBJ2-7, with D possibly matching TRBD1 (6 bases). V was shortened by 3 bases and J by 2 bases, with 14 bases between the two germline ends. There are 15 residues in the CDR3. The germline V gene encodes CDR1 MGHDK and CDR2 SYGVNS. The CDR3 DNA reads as TGTGCCAGCAGTGATCCCGGACAGACCACCTACGAGCAGTACTTC. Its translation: CASSDPGQTTYEQYF.

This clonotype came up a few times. The CDR3 bases are TGTGCCATCAGTGTTGACATCTATGGCTACACCTTC. Translating gives CAISVDIYGYTF. The chain is built from TRBV10-3 and TRBJ1-2; D remains ambiguous. The CDR3 covers 12 residues. The V gene lost 4 bases and the J gene lost 4 bases, with 7 bases spanning the gap. The germline V gene encodes CDR1 ENHRY and CDR2 SYGVKD.

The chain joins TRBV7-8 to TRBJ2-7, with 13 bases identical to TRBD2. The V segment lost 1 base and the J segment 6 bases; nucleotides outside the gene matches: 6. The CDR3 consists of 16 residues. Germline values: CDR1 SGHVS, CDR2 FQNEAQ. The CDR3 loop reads CASSLGLAGGGGEQYF. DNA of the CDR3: TGTGCCAGCAGCTTAGGACTAGCGGGAGGTGGAGGCGAGCAGTACTTC.

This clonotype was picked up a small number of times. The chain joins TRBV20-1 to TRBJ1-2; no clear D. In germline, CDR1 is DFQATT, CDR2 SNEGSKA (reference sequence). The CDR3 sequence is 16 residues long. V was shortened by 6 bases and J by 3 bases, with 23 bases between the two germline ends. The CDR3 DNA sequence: TGCAGTGCCAGACCGAATTCGGCCCAGCACTACTATGGCTACACCTTC. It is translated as CSARPNSAQHYYGYTF.

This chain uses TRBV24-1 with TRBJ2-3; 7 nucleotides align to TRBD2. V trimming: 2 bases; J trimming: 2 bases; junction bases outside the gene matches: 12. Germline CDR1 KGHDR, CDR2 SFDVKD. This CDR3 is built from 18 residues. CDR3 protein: CATSDSVVQGGDTDTQYF. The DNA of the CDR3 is TGTGCCACCAGTGATTCGGTGGTCCAGGGAGGGGACACAGATACGCAGTATTTT.

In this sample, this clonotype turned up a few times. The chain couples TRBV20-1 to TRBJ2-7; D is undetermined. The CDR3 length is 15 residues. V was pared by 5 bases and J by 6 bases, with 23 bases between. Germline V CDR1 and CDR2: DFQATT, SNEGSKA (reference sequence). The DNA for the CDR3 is TGCAGTGCTGGACGATCTCGGGCCTTAAGACCCGAGCAGTACTTC. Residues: CSAGRSRALRPEQYF.

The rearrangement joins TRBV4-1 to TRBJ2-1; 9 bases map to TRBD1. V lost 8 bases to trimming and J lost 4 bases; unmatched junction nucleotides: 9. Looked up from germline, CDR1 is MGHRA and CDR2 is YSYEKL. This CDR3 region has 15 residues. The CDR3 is CASRGQGTLYNEQFF. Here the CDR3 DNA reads TGCGCCAGCCGAGGACAGGGGACCCTATACAATGAGCAGTTCTTC.

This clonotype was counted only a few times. In nucleotides, the CDR3 is TGTGCCAGCAGCTCCAACGCCCGTACGCAGTATTTT. This translates into CASSSNARTQYF. The chain carries TRBV11-1 and TRBJ2-3; no clear D gene. Germline CDR1 SGHAT, CDR2 FQDESV (reference sequence). The V and J ends lost 4 bases and 8 bases respectively, with 10 bases between them. The CDR3 covers 12 residues.

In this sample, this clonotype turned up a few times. CDR3 DNA sequence: TGTGCCAGCAGTTCCCTAAAAGGGCGCTTCTATGGCTACACCTTC. Its translation: CASSSLKGRFYGYTF. The gene calls are TRBV6-7 and TRBJ1-2, with unresolved D. TRBV6-7 is annotated as an ORF whose role is uncertain. This CDR3 has 15 amino acids. V lost 4 bases and J lost 4, with 16 bases in between.

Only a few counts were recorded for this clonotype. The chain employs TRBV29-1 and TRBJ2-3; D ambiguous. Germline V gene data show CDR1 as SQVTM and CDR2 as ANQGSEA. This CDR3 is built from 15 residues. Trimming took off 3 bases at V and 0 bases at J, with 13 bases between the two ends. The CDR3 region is CSVDSAEDSTDTQYF. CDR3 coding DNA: TGCAGCGTTGATTCGGCGGAAGATAGCACAGATACGCAGTATTTT.

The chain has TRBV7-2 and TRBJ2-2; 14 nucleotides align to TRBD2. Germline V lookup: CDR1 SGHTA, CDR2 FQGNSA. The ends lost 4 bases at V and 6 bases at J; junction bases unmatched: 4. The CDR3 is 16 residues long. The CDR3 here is CASSSGTSGSAGELFF. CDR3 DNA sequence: TGTGCCAGCAGCTCAGGGACTAGCGGGAGTGCCGGGGAGCTGTTTTTT.

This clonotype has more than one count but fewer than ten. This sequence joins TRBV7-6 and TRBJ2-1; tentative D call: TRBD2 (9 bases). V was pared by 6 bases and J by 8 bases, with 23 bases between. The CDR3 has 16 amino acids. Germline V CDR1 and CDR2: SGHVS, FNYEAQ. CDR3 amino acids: CASRYRGGSGRDEQFF. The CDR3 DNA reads TGTGCCAGCAGATACAGGGGGGGTAGCGGGAGAGATGAGCAGTTCTTC.

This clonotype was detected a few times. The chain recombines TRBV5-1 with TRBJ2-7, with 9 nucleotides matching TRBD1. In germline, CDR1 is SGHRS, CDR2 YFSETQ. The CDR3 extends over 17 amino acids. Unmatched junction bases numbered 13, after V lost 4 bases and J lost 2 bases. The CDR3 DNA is TGCGCCAGCAGCCTGGGTCGGGACAGGGCATATGCCTACGAGCAGTACTTC. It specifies CASSLGRDRAYAYEQYF.

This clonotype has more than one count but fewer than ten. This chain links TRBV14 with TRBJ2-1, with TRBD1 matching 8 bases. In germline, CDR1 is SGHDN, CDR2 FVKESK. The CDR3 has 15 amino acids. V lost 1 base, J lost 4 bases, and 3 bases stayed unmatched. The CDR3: CASSQVQGGYNEQFF. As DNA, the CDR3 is TGTGCCAGCAGCCAAGTACAGGGGGGATACAATGAGCAGTTCTTC.

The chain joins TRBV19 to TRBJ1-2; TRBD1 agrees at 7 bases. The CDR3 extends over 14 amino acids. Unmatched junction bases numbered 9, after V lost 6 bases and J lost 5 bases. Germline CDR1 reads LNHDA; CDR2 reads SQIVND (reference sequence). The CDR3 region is CASSLRDSRYGYTF. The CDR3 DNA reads TGTGCCAGTAGCCTCCGGGACAGTAGGTATGGCTACACCTTC.

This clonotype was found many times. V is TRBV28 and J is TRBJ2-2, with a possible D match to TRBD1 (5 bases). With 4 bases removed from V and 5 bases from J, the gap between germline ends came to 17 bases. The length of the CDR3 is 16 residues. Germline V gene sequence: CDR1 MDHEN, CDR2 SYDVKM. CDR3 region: CASSSIGHPSTGELFF. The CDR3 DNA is TGTGCCAGCAGTTCGATAGGACATCCTTCGACCGGGGAGCTGTTTTTT.

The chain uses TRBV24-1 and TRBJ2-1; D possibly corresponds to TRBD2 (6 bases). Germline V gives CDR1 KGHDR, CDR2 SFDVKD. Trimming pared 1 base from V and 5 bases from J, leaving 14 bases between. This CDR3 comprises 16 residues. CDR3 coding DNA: TGTGCCACCAGTGATTTTCTAGCGAGCAGCGACAATGAGCAGTTCTTC. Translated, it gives CATSDFLASSDNEQFF.

In nucleotides, the CDR3 is TGTGCCTGGATTTCGGCGGCGGAATACCACGAGCAGTACTTC. It codes for CAWISAAEYHEQYF. The chain combines TRBV30 with TRBJ2-7, with unresolved D. CDR1 and CDR2 from the germline V gene are GTSNPN and SVGIG (reference sequence). Trimming left V 4 bases short and J 5 bases short, with 18 bases between. The CDR3 has 14 amino acids.

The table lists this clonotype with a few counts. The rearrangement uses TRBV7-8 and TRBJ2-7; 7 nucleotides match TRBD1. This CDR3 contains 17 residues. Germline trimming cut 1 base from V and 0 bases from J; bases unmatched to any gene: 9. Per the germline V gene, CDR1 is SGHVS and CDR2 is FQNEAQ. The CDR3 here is CASSLDPDRSSSYEQYF. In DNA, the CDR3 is TGTGCCAGCAGCTTAGATCCGGACAGGTCAAGCTCCTACGAGCAGTACTTC.

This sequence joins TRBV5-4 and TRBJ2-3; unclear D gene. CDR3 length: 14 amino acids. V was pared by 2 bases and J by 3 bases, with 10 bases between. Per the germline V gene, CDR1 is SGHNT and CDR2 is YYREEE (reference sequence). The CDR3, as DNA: TGTGCCAGCAGCTTCAAGAATCCGACAGATACGCAGTATTTT. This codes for CASSFKNPTDTQYF.

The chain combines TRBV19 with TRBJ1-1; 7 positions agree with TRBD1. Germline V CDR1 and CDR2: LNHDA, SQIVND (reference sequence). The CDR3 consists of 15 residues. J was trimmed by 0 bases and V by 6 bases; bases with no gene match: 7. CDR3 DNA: TGTGCCAGTAGGAGACAGGGACGCATGAACACTGAAGCTTTCTTT. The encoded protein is CASRRQGRMNTEAFF.

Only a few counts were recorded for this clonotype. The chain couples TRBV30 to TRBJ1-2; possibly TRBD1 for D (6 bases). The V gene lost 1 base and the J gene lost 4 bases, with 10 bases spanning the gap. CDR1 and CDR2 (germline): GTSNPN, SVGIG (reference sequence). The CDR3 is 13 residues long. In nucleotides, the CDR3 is TGTGCCTGGAGTGGGGGGGCCACCTATGGCTACACCTTC. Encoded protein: CAWSGGATYGYTF.

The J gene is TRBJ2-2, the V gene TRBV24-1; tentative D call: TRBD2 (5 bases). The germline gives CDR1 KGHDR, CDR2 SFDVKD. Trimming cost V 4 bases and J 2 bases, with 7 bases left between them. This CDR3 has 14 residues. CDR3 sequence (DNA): TGTGCCACCAGTGACACTAGAAACACCGGGGAGCTGTTTTTT. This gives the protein CATSDTRNTGELFF.